The rows below give T cell receptor beta chains drawn from one sample of a study of identical twins. TCRdb re-called the 5' RACE reads with MiXCR, one entry per CDR3 protein. The table has 450,000 or so distinct CDR3 sequences, roughly 24% seen once. These records were also assigned to another study, of T cells expressing NK-cell markers.

Specimen: CD4+ T cells sorted from blood. The source of these receptors is a young woman in good health. CDR3s include the opening cysteine and the closing phenylalanine or tryptophan. D genes are given only for firm matches. Clone size appears in some rows only: once, few, many, or a class for an expanded clone.

J gene: TRBJ2-3
D gene: NA
V gene: TRBV20-1
clone size: NA
CDR3 protein: CSAREAGTRTDTQYF
CDR3 DNA: TGCAGTGCTAGAGAGGCAGGGACCCGCACAGATACGCAGTATTTT

J gene: TRBJ1-4
D gene: TRBD1
V gene: TRBV12-3/TRBV12-4
clone size: NA
CDR3 protein: CASSPRQGGTEKLFF
CDR3 DNA: TGTGCCAGCAGCCCCAGACAGGGAGGGACAGAAAAACTGTTTTTT

J gene: TRBJ2-7
D gene: NA
V gene: TRBV25-1
clone size: few
CDR3 protein: CASRQGGSYEQYF
CDR3 DNA: TGTGCCAGCAGGCAAGGGGGTAGCTACGAGCAGTACTTC

J gene: TRBJ1-2
D gene: NA
V gene: TRBV27
clone size: NA
CDR3 protein: CASSLEGGGYTF
CDR3 DNA: TGTGCCAGCAGTTTAGAGGGTGGCGGCTACACCTTC

J gene: TRBJ2-7
D gene: TRBD2
V gene: TRBV5-1
clone size: NA
CDR3 protein: CASRHGTSGSFSYEQYF
CDR3 DNA: TGCGCCAGCAGACACGGGACTAGCGGGAGTTTCTCCTACGAGCAGTACTTC

J gene: TRBJ2-5
D gene: NA
V gene: TRBV5-1
clone size: NA
CDR3 protein: CASFPGTAIGETQYF
CDR3 DNA: TGCGCCAGCTTCCCGGGGACTGCTATAGGGGAGACCCAGTACTTC

J gene: TRBJ1-1
D gene: NA
V gene: TRBV6-5
clone size: many
CDR3 protein: CASSYGAGNTEAFF
CDR3 DNA: TGTGCCAGCAGTTACGGGGCTGGGAACACTGAAGCTTTCTTT

J gene: TRBJ1-1
D gene: NA
V gene: TRBV25-1
clone size: many
CDR3 protein: CASSDWTGNTEAFF
CDR3 DNA: TGTGCCAGCAGTGATTGGACGGGGAACACTGAAGCTTTCTTT

J gene: TRBJ2-1
D gene: TRBD2
V gene: TRBV4-2
clone size: NA
CDR3 protein: CASSQAAGGPRYNEQFF
CDR3 DNA: TGTGCCAGCAGCCAAGCCGCGGGGGGGCCCCGCTACAATGAGCAGTTCTTC

J gene: TRBJ2-6
D gene: NA
V gene: TRBV5-5
clone size: NA
CDR3 protein: CASSYRDSWPSGANVLTF
CDR3 DNA: TGTGCCAGCAGCTATAGGGATTCGTGGCCCTCTGGGGCCAACGTCCTGACTTTC

J gene: TRBJ2-3
D gene: TRBD1
V gene: TRBV11-3
clone size: few
CDR3 protein: CASSLRDQGAQYF
CDR3 DNA: TGTGCCAGCAGCTTACGAGATCAGGGGGCGCAGTATTTT

J gene: TRBJ2-3
D gene: NA
V gene: TRBV2
clone size: NA
CDR3 protein: CASRRALWADTQYF
CDR3 DNA: TGTGCCAGCAGAAGAGCACTTTGGGCAGATACGCAGTATTTT

J gene: TRBJ2-5
D gene: NA
V gene: TRBV20-1
clone size: NA
CDR3 protein: CSAVTDLGTQYF
CDR3 DNA: TGCAGTGCTGTGACGGACTTAGGGACCCAGTACTTC

J gene: TRBJ2-6
D gene: NA
V gene: TRBV6-1
clone size: few
CDR3 protein: CASRSGSGANVLTF
CDR3 DNA: TGTGCCAGCAGGAGTGGGTCTGGGGCCAACGTCCTGACTTTC

J gene: TRBJ2-7
D gene: TRBD2
V gene: TRBV6-1
clone size: NA
CDR3 protein: CASRTSGNYEQYF
CDR3 DNA: TGTGCCAGCAGGACTAGCGGAAATTACGAGCAGTACTTC

J gene: TRBJ2-2
D gene: NA
V gene: TRBV5-1
clone size: few
CDR3 protein: CASSLEFGGSGELFF
CDR3 DNA: TGCGCCAGCAGCTTGGAATTCGGGGGTAGCGGGGAGCTGTTTTTT

J gene: TRBJ1-2
D gene: NA
V gene: TRBV7-8
clone size: NA
CDR3 protein: CASSLAQLLDGYTF
CDR3 DNA: TGTGCCAGCAGCTTAGCACAGCTTCTTGATGGCTACACCTTC

J gene: TRBJ2-5
D gene: NA
V gene: TRBV7-9
clone size: few
CDR3 protein: CASSLSRRQTQETQYF
CDR3 DNA: TGTGCCAGCAGCTTAAGCCGCCGACAGACACAAGAGACCCAGTACTTC

J gene: TRBJ2-1
D gene: TRBD1
V gene: TRBV29-1
clone size: NA
CDR3 protein: CSVDSPRTGSYNEQFF
CDR3 DNA: TGCAGCGTTGATAGTCCGAGGACAGGGTCCTACAATGAGCAGTTCTTC

J gene: TRBJ2-2
D gene: NA
V gene: TRBV7-9
clone size: few
CDR3 protein: CASSPLGLTGELFF
CDR3 DNA: TGTGCCAGCAGCCCCCTTGGTCTCACCGGGGAGCTGTTTTTT

J gene: TRBJ2-3
D gene: TRBD2
V gene: TRBV9
clone size: NA
CDR3 protein: CASSGGGFPTDTQYF
CDR3 DNA: TGTGCCAGCAGCGGCGGGGGGTTCCCCACAGATACGCAGTATTTT

J gene: TRBJ1-1
D gene: NA
V gene: TRBV15
clone size: NA
CDR3 protein: CATSATVNTEAFF
CDR3 DNA: TGTGCCACCAGCGCGACAGTGAACACTGAAGCTTTCTTT

J gene: TRBJ1-1
D gene: NA
V gene: TRBV20-1
clone size: few
CDR3 protein: CSASLDGGGTEAFF
CDR3 DNA: TGCAGTGCCTCCCTGGACGGAGGAGGAACTGAAGCTTTCTTT

J gene: TRBJ1-4
D gene: NA
V gene: TRBV6-4
clone size: NA
CDR3 protein: CASSESEWQINEKLFF
CDR3 DNA: TGTGCCAGCAGTGAATCAGAATGGCAGATTAATGAAAAACTGTTTTTT

J gene: TRBJ2-7
D gene: TRBD1
V gene: TRBV15
clone size: NA
CDR3 protein: CATSRDPTGITYEQYF
CDR3 DNA: TGTGCCACCAGCAGAGATCCGACAGGGATAACCTACGAGCAGTACTTC

J gene: TRBJ2-1
D gene: NA
V gene: TRBV12-3/TRBV12-4
clone size: few
CDR3 protein: CASSRGIYNEQFF
CDR3 DNA: TGTGCCAGCAGTAGGGGGATTTACAATGAGCAGTTCTTC

J gene: TRBJ2-1
D gene: NA
V gene: TRBV20-1
clone size: NA
CDR3 protein: CSVWRLDEQFF
CDR3 DNA: TGCAGTGTTTGGCGACTGGATGAGCAGTTCTTC

J gene: TRBJ2-7
D gene: NA
V gene: TRBV6-1
clone size: few
CDR3 protein: CASRKRVLMYEQYF
CDR3 DNA: TGTGCCAGCAGGAAGCGGGTCTTGATGTACGAGCAGTACTTC

J gene: TRBJ2-1
D gene: NA
V gene: TRBV5-6
clone size: few
CDR3 protein: CASSGDLGDEQFF
CDR3 DNA: TGTGCCAGCAGCGGGGACCTCGGCGATGAGCAGTTCTTC

J gene: TRBJ2-3
D gene: TRBD2
V gene: TRBV20-1
clone size: NA
CDR3 protein: CSARDPLAGATDTQYF
CDR3 DNA: TGCAGTGCTAGAGATCCCCTAGCGGGAGCGACAGATACGCAGTATTTT

J gene: TRBJ2-1
D gene: TRBD2
V gene: TRBV4-3
clone size: NA
CDR3 protein: CASSPEAGDIYNEQFF
CDR3 DNA: TGCGCCAGCAGCCCAGAAGCGGGAGACATCTACAATGAGCAGTTCTTC

J gene: TRBJ1-6
D gene: NA
V gene: TRBV12-3/TRBV12-4
clone size: NA
CDR3 protein: CASSFGRVNSPLHF
CDR3 DNA: TGTGCCAGCAGTTTTGGAAGGGTTAATTCACCCCTCCACTTT

J gene: TRBJ2-1
D gene: TRBD2
V gene: TRBV20-1
clone size: NA
CDR3 protein: CSAQWTSGRLNRGNEQFF
CDR3 DNA: TGCAGTGCCCAATGGACTAGCGGGAGACTCAACCGAGGGAATGAGCAGTTCTTC

J gene: TRBJ1-1
D gene: NA
V gene: TRBV3-1
clone size: NA
CDR3 protein: CASSEEEYSEAFF
CDR3 DNA: TGTGCCAGCAGCGAAGAGGAATACTCTGAAGCTTTCTTT

J gene: TRBJ2-6
D gene: TRBD1
V gene: TRBV20-1
clone size: NA
CDR3 protein: CSARGGTGSSGANVLTF
CDR3 DNA: TGCAGTGCTAGAGGCGGGACAGGGTCGTCTGGGGCCAACGTCCTGACTTTC

J gene: TRBJ2-4
D gene: TRBD2
V gene: TRBV11-3
clone size: NA
CDR3 protein: CASSSRLAGGKNIQYF
CDR3 DNA: TGTGCCAGCAGCTCCAGACTAGCGGGGGGTAAAAACATTCAGTACTTC

J gene: TRBJ2-5
D gene: TRBD2
V gene: TRBV20-1
clone size: few
CDR3 protein: CSARDEASGSGKTQYF
CDR3 DNA: TGCAGTGCTAGAGATGAGGCTAGCGGGAGTGGAAAGACCCAGTACTTC

J gene: TRBJ2-7
D gene: TRBD2
V gene: TRBV18
clone size: few
CDR3 protein: CASSPPPSGRTYEQYF
CDR3 DNA: TGTGCCAGCTCACCCCCCCCTAGCGGGAGGACCTACGAGCAGTACTTC

J gene: TRBJ2-5
D gene: NA
V gene: TRBV20-1
clone size: few
CDR3 protein: CSASGGLSQETQYF
CDR3 DNA: TGCAGTGCTAGTGGAGGGTTGAGCCAAGAGACCCAGTACTTC

J gene: TRBJ2-7
D gene: TRBD2
V gene: TRBV6-6
clone size: NA
CDR3 protein: CASIPPASGGEQYF
CDR3 DNA: TGTGCCAGCATTCCCCCGGCGAGCGGGGGGGAGCAGTACTTC

J gene: TRBJ2-1
D gene: NA
V gene: TRBV11-2
clone size: many
CDR3 protein: CASSFQPRDNEQFF
CDR3 DNA: TGTGCCAGCAGCTTCCAGCCGAGGGACAATGAGCAGTTCTTC

J gene: TRBJ2-3
D gene: NA
V gene: TRBV5-1
clone size: NA
CDR3 protein: CASSEGGLSDTQYF
CDR3 DNA: TGCGCCAGCAGCGAGGGGGGGCTGTCAGATACGCAGTATTTT

J gene: TRBJ2-1
D gene: TRBD2
V gene: TRBV20-1
clone size: NA
CDR3 protein: CSALTGTRQMDEQFF
CDR3 DNA: TGCAGTGCTTTAACCGGGACTAGACAAATGGATGAGCAGTTCTTC

J gene: TRBJ1-1
D gene: NA
V gene: TRBV29-1
clone size: many
CDR3 protein: CGAWDGDTEAFF
CDR3 DNA: TGCGGAGCGTGGGACGGGGACACTGAAGCTTTCTTT

J gene: TRBJ2-7
D gene: NA
V gene: TRBV7-2
clone size: NA
CDR3 protein: CASSDRTPYEQYF
CDR3 DNA: TGTGCCAGCAGCGACCGGACTCCCTACGAGCAGTACTTC

J gene: TRBJ2-1
D gene: TRBD1
V gene: TRBV13
clone size: NA
CDR3 protein: CASSTGQGTYNEQFF
CDR3 DNA: TGTGCCAGCAGCACCGGACAGGGAACCTACAATGAGCAGTTCTTC

J gene: TRBJ2-1
D gene: TRBD2
V gene: TRBV11-1
clone size: NA
CDR3 protein: CASSPTRQGTSGDNEQFF
CDR3 DNA: TGTGCCAGCAGCCCTACCCGTCAGGGGACTAGCGGGGATAATGAGCAGTTCTTC

J gene: TRBJ2-1
D gene: TRBD2
V gene: TRBV29-1
clone size: few
CDR3 protein: CSVVSGASSYNEQFF
CDR3 DNA: TGCAGCGTTGTTAGCGGGGCCAGCTCCTACAATGAGCAGTTCTTC

J gene: TRBJ2-5
D gene: TRBD1
V gene: TRBV10-3
clone size: NA
CDR3 protein: CATQGASRETQYF
CDR3 DNA: TGTGCCACTCAGGGGGCTTCTAGGGAGACCCAGTACTTC

J gene: TRBJ2-1
D gene: NA
V gene: TRBV5-1
clone size: NA
CDR3 protein: CASSLLTVEQFF
CDR3 DNA: TGCGCCAGCAGCTTGTTGACCGTTGAGCAGTTCTTC

J gene: TRBJ2-3
D gene: NA
V gene: TRBV10-3
clone size: once
CDR3 protein: CAISERRDISTDTQYF
CDR3 DNA: TGTGCCATCAGTGAGCGGAGGGACATAAGCACAGATACGCAGTATTTT

J gene: TRBJ2-2
D gene: TRBD1
V gene: TRBV6-2/TRBV6-3
clone size: few
CDR3 protein: CASNPRDRDFTGELFF
CDR3 DNA: TGTGCCAGCAACCCCCGGGACAGGGACTTCACCGGGGAGCTGTTTTTT

J gene: TRBJ2-5
D gene: NA
V gene: TRBV9
clone size: NA
CDR3 protein: CASSFSGLMGETQYF
CDR3 DNA: TGTGCCAGCAGCTTTTCAGGGTTAATGGGGGAGACCCAGTACTTC

J gene: TRBJ2-5
D gene: NA
V gene: TRBV14
clone size: few
CDR3 protein: CASSQKQYQETQYF
CDR3 DNA: TGTGCCAGCAGCCAGAAACAGTACCAAGAGACCCAGTACTTC

J gene: TRBJ2-3
D gene: TRBD2
V gene: TRBV4-3
clone size: few
CDR3 protein: CASSLLAGPDTQYF
CDR3 DNA: TGCGCCAGCAGCCTCCTAGCGGGCCCAGATACGCAGTATTTT

J gene: TRBJ1-1
D gene: TRBD1
V gene: TRBV20-1
clone size: many
CDR3 protein: CSATIPGGTTEAFF
CDR3 DNA: TGCAGTGCTACAATTCCAGGGGGAACCACTGAAGCTTTCTTT

J gene: TRBJ1-3
D gene: NA
V gene: TRBV7-2
clone size: NA
CDR3 protein: CASSLRSSGNTIYF
CDR3 DNA: TGTGCCAGCAGCTTAAGATCCTCTGGAAACACCATATATTTT